Listed here are 17 T cell receptor beta chains from one sample, sequenced in a study of blood T cell repertoires in COVID-19. Using immunoSEQ multiplex PCR, the repertoire was profiled, and TCRdb retains in-frame clones only, with some absent. The sample has roughly 41,000 clones; roughly 84% are singletons. Sequenced material: peripheral blood. The receptors stem from a man between 60 and 70 years old with active COVID-19.

The table lists this clone with a count of one. The chain is built from TRBV3-1 (or the pseudogene TRBV3-2) and TRBJ2-7, with 9 bases identical to TRBD1. The trim removed 4 bases at V and 2 bases at J, leaving 3 bases unmatched. Looked up from germline, CDR1 is LGHDT and CDR2 is YNNKEL (reference sequence). This CDR3 is built from 14 residues. DNA for the CDR3: TGTGCCAGCAGCCCCCGGGACAGGGCCTACGAGCAGTACTTC. This translates into CASSPRDRAYEQYF.

This clone is a singleton in its sample. The rearrangement links TRBV5-1 to TRBJ2-5, with 7 bases aligning to TRBD2. The trim removed 6 bases at V and 4 bases at J, leaving 9 bases unmatched. Germline-derived CDR1 and CDR2 are SGHRS and YFSETQ. This CDR3 has 14 amino acids. The CDR3 DNA follows: TGCGCCAGCACCCCCACCCCGGGAGGAGAGACCCAGTACTTC. Translation gives CASTPTPGGETQYF.

The CDR3 sequence is CASATGANNSPLHF. In DNA, the CDR3 is TGTGCCAGCGCGACAGGGGCCAATAATTCACCCCTCCACTTT. V and J are TRBV27 and TRBJ1-6; 8 nucleotides agree with TRBD1. The CDR3 is 14 amino acids. Germline CDR1 is MNHEY and CDR2 is SMNVEV (reference sequence). The V segment lost 8 bases and the J segment 5 bases; nucleotides outside the gene matches: 5.

This clone was seen a handful of times. Other nucleotide sequences from this sample produce the same CDR3. The CDR3 DNA reads as TGTGCCAGTAGTGTATCTCGGCAGCCCCAGCATTTT. It encodes CASSVSRQPQHF. The chain links TRBV19 to TRBJ1-5; D is uncertain. The CDR3 length is 12 residues. V was pared by 5 bases and J by 7 bases, with 9 bases between. Germline V CDR1 and CDR2: LNHDA, SQIVND (reference sequence).

In its sample, this clone was seen once. V gene TRBV5-1 combines with J gene TRBJ2-3, with TRBD2 matching 8 bases. The J segment lost 3 bases and the V segment lost 6 bases, leaving 6 bases of the junction unmatched. The CDR3 runs to 14 residues. Germline CDR1 and CDR2: SGHRS and YFSETQ. The CDR3 loop reads CASTVAGLTDTQYF. DNA of the CDR3: TGCGCCAGCACGGTAGCGGGGTTGACAGATACGCAGTATTTT.

The CDR3 loop reads CASTPTSGGGYTF. The CDR3 DNA reads as TGTGCCAGCACCCCCACCTCGGGAGGTGGCTACACCTTC. The rearrangement uses TRBV2 and TRBJ1-2, with unresolved D. The germline V gene has CDR1 SNHLY and CDR2 FYNNEI. Trimming cost V 7 bases and J 7 bases, with 16 bases left between them. There are 13 residues in the CDR3.

A few counts support this clone. CDR3 sequence (DNA): TGTGCCAGCAGTTACCTGGCAGGGCGGAATAATTCACCCCTCCACTTT. This gives the protein CASSYLAGRNNSPLHF. J is TRBJ1-6 and V is TRBV6-2 or TRBV6-3, with D perhaps TRBD1 (5 bases). V lost 2 bases and J lost 5, with 13 bases in between. This CDR3 has 16 residues. CDR1 and CDR2 (germline): MNHEY, SVGEGT.

V gene TRBV7-8 combines with J gene TRBJ1-4; 8 nucleotides align to TRBD1. CDR1 SGHVS and CDR2 FQNEAQ come from the germline V gene. V lost 5 bases, J lost 0 bases, and 17 bases stayed unmatched. This CDR3 has 20 amino acids. CDR3 bases: TGTGCCAGCAGCCCAACTGGGGGCAGGGGGCGAAGTCCAACTAATGAAAAACTGTTTTTT. This sequence encodes CASSPTGGRGRSPTNEKLFF.

The chain joins TRBV9 to TRBJ2-1, with a tentative D call TRBD2 (8 bases). CDR1 SGDLS and CDR2 YYNGEE come from the germline V gene. CDR3 length equals 15 residues. The ends were cut back, 4 bases at V and 8 bases at J, with 19 bases in the middle. Here the CDR3 reads CASSQGGLVSHEQFF. As DNA, the CDR3 is TGTGCCAGCAGCCAGGGGGGACTAGTTAGCCATGAGCAGTTCTTC.

The chain recombines TRBV27 with TRBJ2-3, with 10 bases lining up with TRBD1. The CDR3 loop spans 14 amino acids. Germline CDR1 reads MNHEY; CDR2 reads SMNVEV (reference sequence). V trimming: 6 bases; J trimming: 4 bases; junction bases outside the gene matches: 4. As DNA, the CDR3 is TGTGCCAGCAGAACGACAGGGGGCGCAGATACGCAGTATTTT. It translates to CASRTTGGADTQYF.

J is TRBJ2-3 and V is TRBV3-1 (or the pseudogene TRBV3-2), with D hard to call. This CDR3 is 14 amino acids long. Deletions cut 0 bases from V and 4 bases from J, with 8 bases between. Germline V gene sequence: CDR1 LGHDT, CDR2 YNNKEL (reference sequence). CDR3 nucleotides: TGTGCCAGCAGCCAAGACCTCGGGTCAGATACGCAGTATTTT. As protein: CASSQDLGSDTQYF.

The table lists this clone with a count of one. The chain recombines TRBV4-2 with TRBJ1-1; D is undetermined. Germline values: CDR1 LGHNA, CDR2 YNFKEQ. V was shortened by 1 base and J by 5 bases, with 14 bases between the two germline ends. This CDR3 contains 15 residues. The CDR3 nucleotides read TGTGCCAGCAGCCAAGTCATGAGGGCGGGAACTGAAGCTTTCTTT. Amino acids: CASSQVMRAGTEAFF.

The V and J genes are TRBV4-1 and TRBJ2-5; TRBD2 agrees at 12 bases. The CDR3 has 19 amino acids. The germline V gene encodes CDR1 MGHRA and CDR2 YSYEKL. Trimming removed 1 base from V and 5 bases from J; junction bases left unmatched: 14. The CDR3 region is CASSQASGLAGGRGETQYF. CDR3 coding DNA: TGCGCCAGCAGCCAAGCCTCGGGGCTAGCGGGAGGGCGTGGGGAGACCCAGTACTTC.

The chain uses TRBV28 and TRBJ1-6; a weak D match, TRBD1 (6 bases). Germline CDR1 reads MDHEN; CDR2 reads SYDVKM. The CDR3 is 15 residues long. With 6 bases removed from V and 9 bases from J, the gap between germline ends came to 18 bases. The CDR3 DNA reads as TGTGCCAGCAGCTGGGAGGGGGGCGCAAGTTCACCCCTCCACTTT. Protein: CASSWEGGASSPLHF.

V is TRBV28 and J is TRBJ1-1; TRBD1 matches 8 bases. Germline V CDR1 and CDR2: MDHEN, SYDVKM. V was pared by 3 bases and J by 5 bases, with 8 bases of the junction left unmatched. The CDR3 runs 15 residues. CDR3 nucleotides: TGTGCCAGCAGTTTTCCCCGGACAGGGAGAACTGAAGCTTTCTTT. Translated: CASSFPRTGRTEAFF.

The J gene is TRBJ2-3, the V gene TRBV7-3, with TRBD1 as a possible D gene (5 bases). V shed 2 bases and J shed 1 base, with 13 bases lying between them. CDR1 and CDR2 (germline): SGHTA, FQGTGA. This CDR3 has 16 residues. The CDR3 sequence is CASSLGPLQGTDTQYF. CDR3 coding DNA: TGTGCCAGCAGCTTAGGACCCTTACAGGGCACAGATACGCAGTATTTT. Using reference TRBV7-3 and TRBJ2-3 for the parts outside the CDR3, the full variable domain is GAGVSQTPSNKVTEKGKYVELRCDPISGHTALYWYRQSLGQGPEFLIYFQGTGAADDSGLPNDRFFAVRPEGSVSTLKIQRTERGDSAVYLCASSLGPLQGTDTQYFGPGTRLTVL.

This rearrangement joins TRBV24-1 to TRBJ1-2; D is ambiguous. Germline assignment: CDR1 KGHDR and CDR2 SFDVKD. Trimming cost V 3 bases and J 0 bases, with 7 bases left between them. This CDR3 spans 14 amino acids. This CDR3 reads CATSDATSNYGYTF. The CDR3 DNA is TGTGCCACCAGTGATGCTACCTCTAACTATGGCTACACCTTC.